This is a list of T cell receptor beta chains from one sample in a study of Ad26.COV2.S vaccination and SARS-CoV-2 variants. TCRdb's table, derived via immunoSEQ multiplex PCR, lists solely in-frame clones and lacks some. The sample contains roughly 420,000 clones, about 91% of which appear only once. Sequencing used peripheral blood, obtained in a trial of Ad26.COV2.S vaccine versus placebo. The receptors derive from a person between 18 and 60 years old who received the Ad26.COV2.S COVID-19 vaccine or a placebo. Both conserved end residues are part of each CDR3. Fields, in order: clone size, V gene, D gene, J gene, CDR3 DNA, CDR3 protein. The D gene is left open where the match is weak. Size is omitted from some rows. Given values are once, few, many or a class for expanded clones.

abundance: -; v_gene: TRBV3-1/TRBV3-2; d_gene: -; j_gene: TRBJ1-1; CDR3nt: TGTGCCAGCAGTCCAGGGGCGCGGTTTACCCTGGACACTGAAGCTTTCTTT; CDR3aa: CASSPGARFTLDTEAFF
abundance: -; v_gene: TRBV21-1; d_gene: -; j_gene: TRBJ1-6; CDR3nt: TGTGCCAGCAAACCGGGACGAAATTCACCCCTCCACTTT; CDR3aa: CASKPGRNSPLHF
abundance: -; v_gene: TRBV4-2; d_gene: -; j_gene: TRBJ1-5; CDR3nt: TGTGCCAGCAGCCAAGGGTCCGGGAGCAATCAGCCCCAGCATTTT; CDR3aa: CASSQGSGSNQPQHF
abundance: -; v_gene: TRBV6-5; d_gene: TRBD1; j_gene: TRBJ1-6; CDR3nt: TGTGCCAGCAGTCCACAGGGGAATTCACCCCTCCACTTT; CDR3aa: CASSPQGNSPLHF
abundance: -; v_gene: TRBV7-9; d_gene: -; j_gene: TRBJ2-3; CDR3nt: TGTGCCAGCAGCCCCCGGAGGGCGGCGGGCACAGATACGCAGTATTTT; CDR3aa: CASSPRRAAGTDTQYF
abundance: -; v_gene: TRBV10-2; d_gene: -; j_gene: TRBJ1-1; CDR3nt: TGCGCCAGCACACGAATGAACACTGAAGCTTTCTTT; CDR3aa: CASTRMNTEAFF
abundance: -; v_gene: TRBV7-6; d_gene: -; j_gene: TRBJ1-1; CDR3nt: TGTGCCACCGCCGGGGGAAATAGTGAAGCTTTCTTT; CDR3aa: CATAGGNSEAFF
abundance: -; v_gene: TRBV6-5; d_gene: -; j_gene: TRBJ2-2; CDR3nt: TGTGCCAGCAGTTACCTTGTGTCAATTCCCGGGGAGCTGTTTTTT; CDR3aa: CASSYLVSIPGELFF
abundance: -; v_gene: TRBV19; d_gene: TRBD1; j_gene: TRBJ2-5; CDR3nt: TGTGCCAGTAGTACGGACAGGGGTTTCTCGGAGACCCAGTACTTC; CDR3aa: CASSTDRGFSETQYF
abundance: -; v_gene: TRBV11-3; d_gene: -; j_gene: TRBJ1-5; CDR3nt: TGTGCCAGCAGCTTAGACACCAATCAGCCCCAGCATTTT; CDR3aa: CASSLDTNQPQHF
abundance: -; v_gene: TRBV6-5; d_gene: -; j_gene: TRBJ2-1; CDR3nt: TGTGCCAGCAGTTACTTGGGGGGCAATGAGCAGTTCTTC; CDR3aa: CASSYLGGNEQFF
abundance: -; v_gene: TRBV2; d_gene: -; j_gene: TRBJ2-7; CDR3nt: TGTGCCAGCAGTCCCTGGAGGACTGGGTGGTACTTC; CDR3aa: CASSPWRTGWYF
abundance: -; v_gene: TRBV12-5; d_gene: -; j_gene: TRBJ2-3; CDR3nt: TGTGCTAGTGGTCTGGGGGTGTGGGCAGCAGATACGCAGTATTTT; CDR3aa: CASGLGVWAADTQYF
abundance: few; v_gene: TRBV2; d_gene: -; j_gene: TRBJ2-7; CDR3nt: TGTGCCAGCAGTGAACAAGGTCTGGACTACGAGCAGTACTTC; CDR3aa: CASSEQGLDYEQYF
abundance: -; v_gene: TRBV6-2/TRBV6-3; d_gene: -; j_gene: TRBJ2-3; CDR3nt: TGTGCCAGCAGTTACAATGGGCTGGGCCCAGATACGCAGTATTTT; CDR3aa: CASSYNGLGPDTQYF
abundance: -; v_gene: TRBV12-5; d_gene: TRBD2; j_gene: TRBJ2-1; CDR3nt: TGTGCTAGTGGATCTAGCGGTGGCTCCTACAATGAGCAGTTCTTC; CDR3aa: CASGSSGGSYNEQFF
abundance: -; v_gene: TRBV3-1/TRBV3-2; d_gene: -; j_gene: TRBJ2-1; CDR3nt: TGTGCCAGCAGCCTATCGGGTGGGGCCGGTGAGCAGTTCTTC; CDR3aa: CASSLSGGAGEQFF
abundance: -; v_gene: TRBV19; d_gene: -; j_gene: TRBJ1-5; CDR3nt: TGTGCCAGTAGTATCTGGGACCTCCGTGTCCAGCCCCAGCATTTT; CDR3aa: CASSIWDLRVQPQHF
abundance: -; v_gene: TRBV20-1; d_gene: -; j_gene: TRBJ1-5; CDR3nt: TGCAGTGCTAGTTGGCATGTTAGGGGTCAGCCCCAGCATTTT; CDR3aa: CSASWHVRGQPQHF
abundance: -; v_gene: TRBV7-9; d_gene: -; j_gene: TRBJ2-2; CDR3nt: TGTGCCAGCAGCTCACAGGTGAACACCGGGGAGCTGTTTTTT; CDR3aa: CASSSQVNTGELFF
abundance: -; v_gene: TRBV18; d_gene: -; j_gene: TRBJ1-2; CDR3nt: TGTGCCAGCTCACCAGGAAACGGGCTCTCCGGCTACACCTTC; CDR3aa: CASSPGNGLSGYTF
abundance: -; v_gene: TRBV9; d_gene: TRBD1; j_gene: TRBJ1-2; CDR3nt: TGTGCCAGCAGCGTGGACAGGGACTATGGCTACACCTTC; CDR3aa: CASSVDRDYGYTF
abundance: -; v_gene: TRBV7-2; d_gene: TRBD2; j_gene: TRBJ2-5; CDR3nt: TGTGCCAGCAGCTTAATCCCCACTAGCGGGAGGGGAAAGACCCAGTACTTC; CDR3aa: CASSLIPTSGRGKTQYF
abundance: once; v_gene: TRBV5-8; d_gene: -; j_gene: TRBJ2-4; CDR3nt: TGTGCCAGCAGCCGAAACAGGAAAAACATTCAGTACTTC; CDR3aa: CASSRNRKNIQYF
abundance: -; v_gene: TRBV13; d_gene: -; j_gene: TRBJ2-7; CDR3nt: TGTGCCAGCAGCTTAGCCTTGACCTACGAGCAGTACTTC; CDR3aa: CASSLALTYEQYF
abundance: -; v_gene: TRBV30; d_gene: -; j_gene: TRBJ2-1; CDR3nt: TGTGCCTGGAGTCCCTCCGCTTTAGGCGAGCAGTTCTTC; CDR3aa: CAWSPSALGEQFF
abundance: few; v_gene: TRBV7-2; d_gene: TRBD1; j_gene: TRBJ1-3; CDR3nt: TGTGCCAGCAGCGAGCGACAGGGGATTCTCTCTGGAAACACCATATATTTT; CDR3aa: CASSERQGILSGNTIYF
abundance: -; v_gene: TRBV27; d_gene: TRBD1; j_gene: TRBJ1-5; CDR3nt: TGTGCCAGCAGCCCGAACCCCGACAGGGGGAATCAGCCCCAGCATTTT; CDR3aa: CASSPNPDRGNQPQHF
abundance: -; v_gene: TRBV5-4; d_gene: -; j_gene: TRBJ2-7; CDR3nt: TGTGCCAGCAGCACGGGAGGATGGGGGACAGCGGTCGAGCAGTACTTC; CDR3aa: CASSTGGWGTAVEQYF
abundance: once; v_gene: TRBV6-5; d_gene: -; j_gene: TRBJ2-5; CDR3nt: TGTGCCAGCAGTTACCAGCTAAGAGCAGGGACCCAGTACTTC; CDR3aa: CASSYQLRAGTQYF
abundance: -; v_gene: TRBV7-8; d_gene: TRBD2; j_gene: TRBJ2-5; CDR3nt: TGTGCCAGCAGCCCCCGGGGACTAGCGGACGAGACCCAGTACTTC; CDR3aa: CASSPRGLADETQYF
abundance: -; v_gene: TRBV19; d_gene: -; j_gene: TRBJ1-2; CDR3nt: TGTGCCAGTAGTATTCGGGAAGGAACTGGCTACACCTTC; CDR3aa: CASSIREGTGYTF
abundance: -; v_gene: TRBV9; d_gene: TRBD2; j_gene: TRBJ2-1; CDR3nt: TGTGCCAGCAGCGTAGCGGGAGGTTCCTACAATGAGCAGTTCTTC; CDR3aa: CASSVAGGSYNEQFF
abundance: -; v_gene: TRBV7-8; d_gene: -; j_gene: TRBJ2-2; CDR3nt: TGTGCCAGCAAAACGAAGGAGGGCGGCACCGGGGAGCTGTTTTTT; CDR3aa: CASKTKEGGTGELFF
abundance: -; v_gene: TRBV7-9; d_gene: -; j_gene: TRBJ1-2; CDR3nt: TGTGCCAGCAGCTTAGTCGGGAGAACCCCGGACTATGGCTACACCTTC; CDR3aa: CASSLVGRTPDYGYTF
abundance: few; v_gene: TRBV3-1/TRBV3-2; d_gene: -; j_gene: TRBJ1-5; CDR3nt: TGTGCCAGCAGCCAAGAGGTTTCAGGGCATCAGCCCCAGCATTTT; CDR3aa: CASSQEVSGHQPQHF
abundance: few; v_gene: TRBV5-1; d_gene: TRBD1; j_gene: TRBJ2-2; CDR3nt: TGCGCCAGCAGCTTAGGACAGGGGGCCGCCGGGGAGCTGTTTTTT; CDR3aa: CASSLGQGAAGELFF
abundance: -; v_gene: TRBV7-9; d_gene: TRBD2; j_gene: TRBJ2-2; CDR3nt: TGTGCCAGCAGCCCAGGGAGGGGCTATAACACCGGGGAGCTGTTTTTT; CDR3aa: CASSPGRGYNTGELFF
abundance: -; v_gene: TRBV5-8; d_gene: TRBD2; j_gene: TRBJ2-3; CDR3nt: TGTGCCACCGAAGCGGGAGGAGGCACAGATACGCAGTATTTT; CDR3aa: CATEAGGGTDTQYF
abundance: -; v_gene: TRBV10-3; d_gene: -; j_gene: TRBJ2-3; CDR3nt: TGTGCCATCAGTGAGGGCGCCGGAGGCCCAGATACGCAGTATTTT; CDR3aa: CAISEGAGGPDTQYF
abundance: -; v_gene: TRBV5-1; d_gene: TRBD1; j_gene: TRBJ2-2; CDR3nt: TGCGCCAGCAGCCTTCCGACAGGGGGTGTCACCGGGGAGCTGTTTTTT; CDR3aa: CASSLPTGGVTGELFF
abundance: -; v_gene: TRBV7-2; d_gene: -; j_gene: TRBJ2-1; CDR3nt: TGTGCCAGCAGCTTAGTTGAGAATGTTGAGCAGTTCTTC; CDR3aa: CASSLVENVEQFF
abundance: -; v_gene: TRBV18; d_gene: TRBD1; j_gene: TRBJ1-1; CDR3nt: TGTGCCAGCTCACACACAGGGGACACTGAAGCTTTCTTT; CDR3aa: CASSHTGDTEAFF
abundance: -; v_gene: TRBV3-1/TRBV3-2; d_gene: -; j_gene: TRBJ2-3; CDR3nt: TGTGCCAGCAGCCAAGATCCAGCGAGGGTTGCAGATACGCAGTATTTT; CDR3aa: CASSQDPARVADTQYF
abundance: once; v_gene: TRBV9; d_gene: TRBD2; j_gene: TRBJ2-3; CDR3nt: TGTGCCAGCAGCGGGGGACTAGCGATCCGTTCAGATACGCAGTATTTT; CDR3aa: CASSGGLAIRSDTQYF
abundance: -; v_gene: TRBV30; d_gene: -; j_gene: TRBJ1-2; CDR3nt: TGTGCCTGGAGTAGTGGATATAGTGGCTACACCTTC; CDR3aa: CAWSSGYSGYTF
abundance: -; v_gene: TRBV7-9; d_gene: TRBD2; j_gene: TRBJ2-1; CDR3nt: TGTGCCAGCAGCTGGGGACTAGCGGGACTCTCCTACAATGAGCAGTTCTTC; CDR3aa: CASSWGLAGLSYNEQFF
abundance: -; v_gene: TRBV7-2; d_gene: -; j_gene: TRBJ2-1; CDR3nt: TGTGCCAGCAGCTTGAGGGGAGTGGGGTCCAATGAGCAGTTCTTC; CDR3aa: CASSLRGVGSNEQFF
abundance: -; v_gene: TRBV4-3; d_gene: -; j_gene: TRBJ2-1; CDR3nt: TGCGCCAGCAGCCAAGATTTCACCCTAGCCGGGAATGAGCAGTTCTTC; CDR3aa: CASSQDFTLAGNEQFF
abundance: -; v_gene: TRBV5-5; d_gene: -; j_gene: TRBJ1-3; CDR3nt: TGTGCCAGCAGCTTGTTTCTTTCTTCCTCTGGAAACACCATATATTTT; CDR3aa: CASSLFLSSSGNTIYF
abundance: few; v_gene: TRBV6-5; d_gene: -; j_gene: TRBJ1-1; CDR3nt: TGTGCCAGCAAGAGACAAAATGAAGCTTTCTTT; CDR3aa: CASKRQNEAFF
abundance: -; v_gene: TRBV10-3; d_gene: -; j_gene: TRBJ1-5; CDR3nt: TGTGCCATCAGTGAGTCTGGGATGGGGGGGCGCAAGGGCCCTAATCAGCCCCAGCATTTT; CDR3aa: CAISESGMGGRKGPNQPQHF
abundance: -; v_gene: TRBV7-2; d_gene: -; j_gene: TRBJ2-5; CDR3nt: TGTGCCAGCACCTCTCTCGCCCCGTCGGGGTATCAAGAGACCCAGTACTTC; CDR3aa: CASTSLAPSGYQETQYF
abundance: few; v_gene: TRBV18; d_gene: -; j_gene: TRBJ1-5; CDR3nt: TGTGCCAGCTCACCACCCTCGGGGAACGGGAATCAGCCCCAGCATTTT; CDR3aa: CASSPPSGNGNQPQHF
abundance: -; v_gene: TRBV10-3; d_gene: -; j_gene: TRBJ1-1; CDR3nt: TGTGCCATCAGTGGGTCAGACAGGCCCACTGAAGCTTTCTTT; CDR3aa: CAISGSDRPTEAFF